What follows are 11 T cell receptor beta chains derived from one specimen sequenced in a study of cytomegalovirus exposure and HLA in healthy donors. The PCR made use of 60 Vbeta and 13 Jbeta primers. This table comes from immunoSEQ multiplex PCR, and its TCRdb copy is limited to in-frame clones, with some not included. The sample includes 200,000 to 250,000 clones, around 85% of them seen just once. The sequencing input was PBMCs. These receptors all stem from a man aged 50 to 59 in good health and CMV-seronegative.

The rearrangement uses TRBV9 and TRBJ1-1, with a tentative D call TRBD1 (5 bases). CDR1 and CDR2 from the germline V gene are SGDLS and YYNGEE. Trimming took 0 bases from V and 4 from J, leaving 10 bases between them. This CDR3 has 14 residues. The CDR3 coding sequence is TGTGCCAGCAGCGTAGCTGGTCAGGGCACTGAAGCTTTCTTT. Encoded protein: CASSVAGQGTEAFF.

The rearrangement joins TRBV28 to TRBJ2-1; 8 nucleotides align to TRBD2. The trim removed 7 bases at V and 7 bases at J, leaving 12 bases unmatched. This CDR3 spans 15 amino acids. The germline V gene has CDR1 MDHEN and CDR2 SYDVKM. The CDR3 DNA is TGTGCCAGCACCCAAGCGGGAGTAACTCGGAATGAGCAGTTCTTC. Translating gives CASTQAGVTRNEQFF.

The V and J genes are TRBV15 and TRBJ2-3; 8 bases map to TRBD2. The V segment lost 0 bases and the J segment 3 bases; nucleotides outside the gene matches: 5. Germline V lookup: CDR1 LNHNV, CDR2 YYDKDF (reference sequence). CDR3 length: 16 amino acids. The CDR3 reads CATSRDSRLATDTQYF. DNA for the CDR3: TGTGCCACCAGCAGAGATAGCAGACTAGCGACAGATACGCAGTATTTT. Combining the CDR3 with reference TRBV15 and TRBJ2-3 gives the whole variable domain DAMVIQNPRYQVTQFGKPVTLSCSQTLNHNVMYWYQQKSSQAPKLLFHYYDKDFNNEADTPDNFQSRRPNTSFCFLDIRSPGLGDTAMYLCATSRDSRLATDTQYFGPGTRLTVL.

The rearrangement uses TRBV5-1 and TRBJ2-3; TRBD2 matches at 11 bases. From germline, CDR1 is SGHRS and CDR2 YFSETQ. V was clipped by 5 bases and J by 1 base; unmatched bases: 9. The CDR3 runs to 17 residues. In DNA form, the CDR3 reads TGCGCCAGCAGTGGGGCTAGCGGGGGGACTGGCACAGATACGCAGTATTTT. This sequence encodes CASSGASGGTGTDTQYF.

V usage is TRBV6-5 and J usage is TRBJ2-1; no firm D call. CDR3 size: 13 residues. In germline, CDR1 is MNHEY, CDR2 SVGAGI. V lost 6 bases to trimming and J lost 15 bases, with 21 bases between them. The CDR3 DNA is TGTGCCAGCAGAGAGAACTTTAGCCCGCGTCGGTTCTTC. This gives the protein CASRENFSPRRFF.

This clone was detected once. This sequence joins TRBV28 and TRBJ1-2; 7 positions agree with TRBD1. This CDR3 spans 15 amino acids. V shed 4 bases and J 6 bases; nucleotides not matched to a gene: 11. Germline CDR1 MDHEN, CDR2 SYDVKM. The CDR3 nucleotides are TGTGCCAGCAGTTCCTCTAGGGCAGGGGGACATGGCTACACCTTC. Protein product: CASSSSRAGGHGYTF.

V and J are TRBV29-1 and TRBJ2-3; TRBD1 matches at 11 bases. CDR1 is SQVTM and CDR2 is ANQGSEA in the germline V gene. V was clipped by 0 bases and J by 3 bases; unmatched bases: 8. The CDR3 has 17 residues. CDR3: CSVEDLDRGRLTDTQYF. The CDR3 coding sequence is TGCAGCGTTGAAGATTTGGACAGGGGGCGGTTGACAGATACGCAGTATTTT.

This clone has just a few counts. The chain carries TRBV2 and TRBJ1-6; D ambiguous. The CDR3 extends over 15 amino acids. Trimming left V 6 bases short and J 2 bases short, with 11 bases between. Germline CDR1 and CDR2: SNHLY and FYNNEI. CDR3 sequence (DNA): TGTGCCAGCAGGGGCAGCAACACCTATAATTCACCCCTCCACTTT. Protein: CASRGSNTYNSPLHF.

The chain combines TRBV6-5 with TRBJ2-7, with D hard to call. V lost 4 bases to trimming and J lost 6 bases, with 10 bases between them. The CDR3 consists of 12 residues. Looked up from germline, CDR1 is MNHEY and CDR2 is SVGAGI. This CDR3 reads CASSSQLSEQYF. The CDR3 region has the DNA TGTGCCAGCAGTTCGCAACTTTCCGAGCAGTACTTC.

This clone was observed once. This chain uses TRBV30 with TRBJ2-3; D is ambiguous. Germline V gene sequence: CDR1 GTSNPN, CDR2 SVGIG (reference sequence). The CDR3 runs 13 residues. V was cut by 2 bases and J by 0 bases, with 6 bases left in between. In DNA, the CDR3 is TGTGCCTGGAGTCCCGGGAGCACAGATACGCAGTATTTT. Its protein product is CAWSPGSTDTQYF.

This chain uses TRBV6-1 with TRBJ2-5; D ambiguous. V lost 8 bases, J lost 11 bases, and 18 bases lay in between. The CDR3 is 12 amino acids. The germline gives CDR1 MNHNS, CDR2 SASEGT. CDR3 DNA sequence: TGTGCCAGCGGCCCAGAGGTCCTAGAGCAGTACTTC. Translated: CASGPEVLEQYF.